Given below is one TCR beta chain in context. Only in-frame clones appear in the TCRdb table, and some are missing; sequencing was by immunoSEQ multiplex PCR. The data show over 450,000 clones, with 78% seen just once and about 0.014% held by the top ten. The V gene's germline CDR1 is SEHNR and CDR2 FQNEAQ (reference sequence). With 0 bases clipped from V and 4 bases from J, the junction kept 10 bases outside the gene matches. CDR3 length: 17 residues. The data are from a study of shared T cell receptors in the human thymus. Separately, the same data were catalogued under a study of human thymus T cells. Turning to that study: As related research reported, thymic repertoires overlapped highly among unrelated individuals.

Sequenced input: thymocytes. The clonotype comes from a boy younger than two with a congenital heart defect. The V and J genes are TRBV7-9 and TRBJ1-2, with TRBD1 matching 8 bases. The CDR3 sequence: CASSLAGDRGRGYGYTF. CDR3 nucleotide sequence: TGTGCCAGCAGCTTAGCCGGTGACAGGGGCCGGGGCTATGGCTACACCTTC.